The source of this TCR beta chain is a study of OX40 agonist ivuxolimab in advanced cancers. V lost 5 bases and J 11 bases, leaving 15 bases between the germline ends. Germline V CDR1 and CDR2: SGHTA, FQGNSA. This CDR3 has 12 amino acids. Sequencing used immunoSEQ multiplex PCR; TCRdb keeps in-frame clones, though not all of them. The table includes roughly 17,000 clones, approximately 86% detected once. Sequences were derived from CD4+ or CD8+ T cells sorted from blood, sampled in a trial of the OX40 agonist ivuxolimab. The TCR was taken from an adult with an advanced solid tumor such as melanoma, head and neck, liver or kidney cancer. The V and J genes are TRBV7-2 and TRBJ2-5, with D maybe TRBD2 (6 bases). DNA of the CDR3: TGTGCCAGCAGCCTAACGGGGGTGGGGCAGTACTTC. As protein: CASSLTGVGQYF.